A single TCR beta chain is shown here with its context. What it binds is not known. PCR used 60 Vbeta primers and 13 Jbeta primers. Using immunoSEQ multiplex PCR, the repertoire was profiled, and TCRdb retains in-frame clones only, with some absent. Of just over 150,000 clones in the sample, approximately 84% were seen once. The CDR3 is made up of 15 amino acids. CDR1 and CDR2 (germline): LGHNA, YSLEER. J gave up 8 bases and V 4 bases, and 10 bases lay outside the gene matches. This entry comes from a study of cytomegalovirus exposure and HLA in healthy donors. Findings of the study overall: In a later analysis, TCR beta V- and J-gene trimming showed a link to a missense DCLRE1C variant. Reported results showed that the classifier diagnosed cytomegalovirus status with high specificity and sensitivity. In the analysis, some V segments, TRBV6-2 and TRBV6-3 included, were excluded as indistinguishable. Most subjects had HLA-A and HLA-B alleles reportedly predicted accurately by TCR beta sequences.

V is TRBV4-3 and J is TRBJ2-2; 7 bases map to TRBD1. Sequenced sample: PBMCs. The sequence was obtained from a man aged 18 to 30 in good health and CMV-seropositive. The CDR3 loop reads CASSPEGASMGELFF. CDR3 DNA: TGCGCCAGCAGCCCTGAGGGGGCGAGTATGGGGGAGCTGTTTTTT.